One and the same sample provided the 18 T cell receptor beta chains below, sequenced in a study of a mutant IDH1 vaccine in newly diagnosed glioma. TCRdb's table, derived via immunoSEQ multiplex PCR, lists solely in-frame clones and lacks some. Among about 36,000 clones listed, approximately 78% were seen once. The sample's time point: baseline, week 1 (first vaccination visit). Regarding treatment: pre-vaccination baseline after standard-of-care therapy. The specimen was PBMCs, collected from a glioma patient treated with radiotherapy, temozolomide or both. The receptors here all came from a man aged 35 to 55 with glioma. Some clones in this sample may be carry-over from other donors' samples.

The chain employs TRBV19 and TRBJ2-3; 9 bases align to TRBD1. The CDR3 sequence is 15 residues long. With 6 bases clipped from V and 3 bases from J, the junction kept 7 bases outside the gene matches. The V gene's germline CDR1 is LNHDA and CDR2 SQIVND (reference sequence). The CDR3 DNA sequence: TGTGCCAGTAGCGACACAGGGGGCTGGACAGATACGCAGTATTTT. Residues: CASSDTGGWTDTQYF. Together with reference TRBV19 and TRBJ2-3, the CDR3 gives the full variable domain: DGGITQSPKYLFRKEGQNVTLSCEQNLNHDAMYWYRQDPGQGLRLIYYSQIVNDFQKGDIAEGYSVSREKKESFPLTVTSAQKNPTAFYLCASSDTGGWTDTQYFGPGTRLTVL.

The V and J genes are TRBV4-2 and TRBJ1-1, with D unclear. Per the germline V gene, CDR1 is LGHNA and CDR2 is YNFKEQ. The ends were cut back, 0 bases at V and 8 bases at J, with 13 bases in the middle. This CDR3 comprises 14 residues. CDR3: CASSQERGPAEAFF. Here the CDR3 DNA reads TGTGCCAGCAGCCAAGAGCGCGGGCCCGCGGAAGCTTTCTTT.

The gene calls are TRBV4-1 and TRBJ1-2; D unresolved. This CDR3 contains 16 residues. Germline values: CDR1 MGHRA, CDR2 YSYEKL. Trimming took 1 base from V and 4 from J, leaving 16 bases between them. CDR3 nucleotide sequence: TGCGCCAGCAGCCAAGGAGGCGGAACCGCTGGCTATGGCTACACCTTC. Its translation is CASSQGGGTAGYGYTF.

This chain connects TRBV19 to TRBJ1-2, with 7 bases that match TRBD1. In germline, CDR1 is LNHDA, CDR2 SQIVND (reference sequence). Trimming removed 6 bases from V and 7 bases from J; junction bases left unmatched: 17. The CDR3 is 16 residues long. CDR3 sequence: CASSPVGVATGSGYTF. The CDR3 nucleotides read TGTGCCAGTAGCCCTGTGGGGGTTGCGACAGGGTCTGGCTACACCTTC.

This clone was counted once. The chain joins TRBV21-1 to TRBJ2-1; the D call TRBD2 from the table was never checked on the DNA. TRBV21-1 is deemed a pseudogene. The CDR3 consists of 19 residues. The CDR3 DNA reads as TGTGCCAGCAGCAAAGGGGACTTACTGTTACCCAGCTCCTACAATGAGCAGTTCTTC. Residues: CASSKGDLLLPSSYNEQFF.

The genes are TRBV27 and TRBJ1-1; 10 bases line up with TRBD1. The CDR3 spans 14 residues. Germline CDR1 reads MNHEY; CDR2 reads SMNVEV (reference sequence). V lost 6 bases and J lost 4; bases outside the gene matches: 5. This chain's CDR3 is CASRQTGGLTEAFF. CDR3 bases: TGTGCCAGCAGACAGACAGGGGGCCTCACTGAAGCTTTCTTT.

This clone was seen a handful of times. The rearrangement uses TRBV5-6 and TRBJ2-3; D not certain. This CDR3 spans 11 amino acids. V was trimmed by 6 bases and J by 8 bases, leaving 10 bases between them. The germline V gene has CDR1 SGHDT and CDR2 YYEEEE. CDR3 DNA: TGTGCCAGCACGTTTGACCTTACGCAGTATTTT. Its protein product is CASTFDLTQYF. Combining the CDR3 with reference TRBV5-6 and TRBJ2-3 gives the whole variable domain DAGVTQSPTHLIKTRGQQVTLRCSPKSGHDTVSWYQQALGQGPQFIFQYYEEEERQRGNFPDRFSGHQFPNYSSELNVNALLLGDSALYLCASTFDLTQYFGPGTRLTVL.

This sequence joins TRBV15 and TRBJ2-3, with D unresolved. This CDR3 has 14 amino acids. Germline values: CDR1 LNHNV, CDR2 YYDKDF (reference sequence). With 1 base removed from V and 9 bases from J, the gap between germline ends came to 14 bases. The CDR3 DNA is TGTGCCACCAGCAGAGTCCCGACCTCTCTAACGCAGTATTTT. It translates to CATSRVPTSLTQYF.

This clone has only a few counts. The V call is TRBV11-1, the J call TRBJ1-1; D is perhaps TRBD1 (6 bases). In germline, CDR1 is SGHAT, CDR2 FQDESV (reference sequence). This CDR3 has 14 amino acids. The V end lost 5 bases, the J end lost 1 base, and 11 bases lay between the germline ends. CDR3 sequence (DNA): TGTGCCAGCAGCCACAGGGTACAGAACACTGAAGCTTTCTTT. Residues: CASSHRVQNTEAFF.

This clone was seen only once. The gene calls are TRBV9 and TRBJ1-2; D is uncertain. V was pared by 6 bases and J by 1 base, with 16 bases between. CDR1 is SGDLS and CDR2 is YYNGEE in the germline V gene. The CDR3 covers 15 residues. The CDR3 reads CASTPTSGNNYGYTF. CDR3 coding DNA: TGTGCCAGCACCCCGACAAGCGGCAATAACTATGGCTACACCTTC.

The chain links TRBV5-6 to TRBJ1-2; tentative D call: TRBD1 (6 bases). Trimming removed 4 bases at V and 4 bases at J, with 14 bases between. In germline, CDR1 is SGHDT, CDR2 YYEEEE. This CDR3 has 14 residues. The CDR3 DNA reads as TGTGCCAGCAGCCGGGGGCAGGGAGGCTATGGCTACACCTTC. Translated, it gives CASSRGQGGYGYTF.

This clone came up a few times. J is TRBJ1-1 and V is TRBV4-3, with D unclear. Trimming took off 5 bases at V and 7 bases at J, with 14 bases between the two ends. This CDR3 is built from 13 residues. Germline V gene lookup returns CDR1 LGHNA and CDR2 YSLEER. The CDR3 DNA sequence: TGCGCCAGCAGCTACGAAAAGGGTTTTGAAGCTTTCTTT. Translating it yields CASSYEKGFEAFF.

The rearrangement uses TRBV4-3 and TRBJ2-7; no reliable D call. The CDR3 extends over 13 amino acids. Trimming stripped 1 base from V and 2 bases from J, with 6 bases between. In germline, CDR1 is LGHNA, CDR2 YSLEER. The CDR3 protein is CASSQGPAYEQYF. For the CDR3, the DNA is TGCGCCAGCAGCCAAGGACCAGCCTACGAGCAGTACTTC.

CDR3 loop: CASSFGQAYEQYF. CDR3 coding DNA: TGTGCCAGCAGTTTCGGACAGGCCTACGAGCAGTACTTC. This sequence joins TRBV6-6 and TRBJ2-7, with 7 positions matching TRBD1. The CDR3 is 13 amino acids. V was pared by 4 bases and J by 2 bases, with 2 bases of the junction left unmatched. CDR1 and CDR2 from the germline V gene are MNHNY and SVGAGI (reference sequence).

Details on this clone: One end of the junction fails to match germline, which may point to a read error. The rearrangement uses TRBV4-1 and TRBJ2-2; 7 bases agree with TRBD1. This CDR3 is built from 14 residues. Germline CDR1 MGHRA, CDR2 YSYEKL. The CDR3 region has the DNA TGCGCCAGCAACAGGGGCCTTTCGACCGGGGAACTGTTTTTT. The encoded protein is CASNRGLSTGELFF.

This clone turned up a few times. The J gene is TRBJ1-5, the V gene TRBV5-1; possibly TRBD1 for D (6 bases). CDR3 length: 15 residues. Germline CDR1 SGHRS, CDR2 YFSETQ. The V and J ends lost 2 bases and 5 bases respectively, with 14 bases between them. CDR3 in DNA: TGCGCCAGCAGCTTACAGGGCCTCGCGGATCAGCCCCAGCATTTT. This translates into CASSLQGLADQPQHF.

The genes are TRBV4-1 and TRBJ2-7, with D possibly matching TRBD2 (6 bases). Germline CDR1 and CDR2: MGHRA and YSYEKL. Deletions cut 1 base from V and 6 bases from J, with 16 bases between. CDR3 length: 15 residues. DNA of the CDR3: TGCGCCAGCAGCCAAGGCGTGCGGGATCGAGTCGAGCAGTACTTC. It encodes CASSQGVRDRVEQYF.

The V and J genes are TRBV25-1 and TRBJ1-3; unclear D gene. CDR3 length: 12 amino acids. Per germline, CDR1 MGHDK and CDR2 SYGVNS. V lost 5 bases and J 8 bases, leaving 10 bases between the germline ends. The CDR3 DNA sequence: TGTGCCAGCAGTTTGACCGGGGACACCATATATTTT. Its protein is CASSLTGDTIYF.